These T cell receptor beta chains were read from a single sample in a study of T cell repertoires in ileal Crohn's disease. Method: immunoSEQ multiplex PCR; TCRdb's copy keeps in-frame clones and lacks some. Of more than 60,000 clones listed, about 89% were seen once; the top ten hold about 1.9%. Specimen: ileal tissue. These TCRs come from an adult with Crohn's disease. CDR3s include the opening cysteine and the closing phenylalanine or tryptophan. Fields, in order: clone size, D gene, V gene, CDR3 protein. A D gene is named only where the DNA matches it firmly. The size of a clone is reported for some rows only, either as once, few or many, or as a class for expanded clones.

once NA TRBV18 CASSPQDSNYGYTF
NA NA TRBV6-1 CASSELGGYYGYTF
NA NA TRBV5-1 CASIARVGGEQYF
NA TRBD1 TRBV5-1 CASSWGTGLDYEQYF
NA TRBD2 TRBV5-1 CASSSGLAGTQETQYF
NA NA TRBV11-1 CASSGTFRTDTQYF
NA TRBD2 TRBV6-4 CASSDSTSGSTDTQYF
NA NA TRBV5-6 CASSLVGGTGELFF
NA NA TRBV11-2 CASSAQVNTEAFF
NA NA TRBV30 CAWSLTFRSNTEAFF